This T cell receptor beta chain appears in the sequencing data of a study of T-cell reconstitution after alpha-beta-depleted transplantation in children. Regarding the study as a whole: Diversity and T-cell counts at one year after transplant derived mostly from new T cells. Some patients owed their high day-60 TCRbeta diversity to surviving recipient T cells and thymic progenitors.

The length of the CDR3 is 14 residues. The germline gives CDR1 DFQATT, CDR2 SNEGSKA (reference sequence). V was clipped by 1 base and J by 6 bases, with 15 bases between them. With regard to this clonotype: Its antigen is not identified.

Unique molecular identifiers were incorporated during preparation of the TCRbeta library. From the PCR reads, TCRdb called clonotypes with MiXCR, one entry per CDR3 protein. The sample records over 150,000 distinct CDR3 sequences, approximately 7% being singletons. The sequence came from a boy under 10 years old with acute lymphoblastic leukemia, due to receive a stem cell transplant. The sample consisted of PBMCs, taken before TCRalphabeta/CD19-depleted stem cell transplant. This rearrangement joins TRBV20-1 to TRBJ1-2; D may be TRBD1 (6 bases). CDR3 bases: TGCAGTGCTAGAGTGGGACAACTAGCCGATGGCTACACCTTC. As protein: CSARVGQLADGYTF.